This T cell receptor beta chain was sequenced for a study of T cell changes during pregnancy in multiple sclerosis. Some clones are missing from TCRdb's copy, which holds only in-frame ones; the method was immunoSEQ multiplex PCR. The sample includes about 75,000 clones, about 90% of them seen just once. V lost 0 bases and J 0 bases, leaving 8 bases between the germline ends. Germline lookup yields CDR1 GTSNPN and CDR2 SVGIG (reference sequence). This CDR3 is 14 amino acids long. This TCR came from a female donor with multiple sclerosis, enrolled in a pregnancy study. The sample in question was CD4+ T cells from peripheral blood mononuclear cells, obtained before pregnancy. This chain joins TRBV30 and TRBJ1-1; D remains ambiguous. The CDR3 bases are TGTGCCTGGAGTGTTGCGGTGATGAACACTGAAGCTTTCTTT. This encodes CAWSVAVMNTEAFF.